This T cell receptor beta chain was found in a study of PD-1 blockade in mismatch repair-deficient tumors. TCRdb keeps only in-frame clones here, not all; method: immunoSEQ multiplex PCR. The data show around 15,000 clones, approximately 83% seen once. TCRs were sequenced from a few patients responding to pembrolizumab. V lost 6 bases, J lost 1 base, and 12 bases stayed unmatched. This CDR3 has 17 residues. CDR1 is SNHLY, CDR2 FYNNEI, per germline. The sequence was collected from an adult with mismatch repair-deficient cancer. Sequencing was performed on PBMCs, taken 4 weeks after starting pembrolizumab. V gene TRBV2 combines with J gene TRBJ1-1; 9 bases are a match to TRBD1. CDR3 region: CASSVSPGQGSNTEAFF. The CDR3 DNA is TGTGCCAGCAGCGTGTCGCCGGGACAGGGTTCGAACACTGAAGCTTTCTTT.